This TCR beta chain was identified during a study of CD8+ T cells in alopecia areata. Study-level findings and limits: While tofacitinib was given, many expanded lesional clones persisted in scalp and blood. Affected lesional scalp, above all in alopecia totalis/universalis, was more clonal than normal scalp.

CDR1 and CDR2 from the germline V gene are SNHLY and FYNNEI. CDR3 length: 12 amino acids. V gave up 2 bases and J gave up 7 bases, with 8 bases separating them. Regarding this clone: Antigen specificity is unknown.

Sequencing templates came from extracted RNA that was reverse transcribed into cDNA. The assay was immunoSEQ multiplex PCR, and TCRdb's table has in-frame clones only and misses some. The data show around 190,000 clones, around 60% seen once. The treatment was: oral pan-JAK inhibitor, 5-10 mg twice daily. The source of this sequence is a human donor with alopecia areata. This chain joins TRBV2 and TRBJ1-2, with D hard to call. The sample here was CD4+ T cells sorted from blood, taken between weeks 47 and 50, from a patient treated with tofacitinib. CDR3 DNA sequence: TGTGCCAGCAGTGAAACAAACAGTGGCTACACCTTC. It translates to CASSETNSGYTF.